These 20 T cell receptor beta chains originate from one sample sequenced in a study of T cells after yellow fever vaccination. One entry per CDR3 protein results from TCRdb running MiXCR on the 5' RACE reads. The data contain some 340,000 distinct CDR3 sequences, over 8.5% of them singletons. The material was CD4+ T cells sorted from PBMCs, obtained 45 days after the yellow fever booster vaccination. These TCRs come from a man aged 18 to 35 who received the YFV17D yellow fever vaccine.

This clonotype was recorded a few times. Here the CDR3 DNA reads TGTGCCAGCAGCTTAGGGTGGGGCAAAAACATTCAGTACTTC. It specifies CASSLGWGKNIQYF. The chain combines TRBV7-3 with TRBJ2-4; unclear D gene. CDR1 is SGHTA and CDR2 is FQGTGA in the germline V gene. This CDR3 is 14 amino acids long. Between the trimmed V and J ends, which lost 2 bases and 3 bases, there was a span of 8 bases.

In its sample, this clonotype was seen a few times. The chain recombines TRBV5-1 with TRBJ2-2, with a weak D call TRBD1 (6 bases). This CDR3 has 15 amino acids. Trimming left V 5 bases short and J 4 bases short, with 15 bases between. CDR1 is SGHRS and CDR2 is YFSETQ in the germline V gene. The CDR3 coding sequence is TGCGCCAGCAGATTACAGGGAATAAGCACCGGGGAGCTGTTTTTT. Its translation is CASRLQGISTGELFF.

There are a few counts of this clonotype. The chain has TRBV5-1 and TRBJ1-3; a weak D match, TRBD1 (5 bases). This CDR3 is 15 amino acids long. Germline CDR1 is SGHRS and CDR2 is YFSETQ. Trimming stripped 5 bases from V and 4 bases from J, with 16 bases between. CDR3 protein: CASREGDFVGNTIYF. DNA for the CDR3: TGCGCCAGCAGAGAAGGGGATTTTGTGGGAAACACCATATATTTT.

This clonotype was observed a handful of times. In DNA form, the CDR3 reads TGTGCCAGTTCTGTGATATCAGGAACCGGGGAGCTGTTTTTT. Its protein product is CASSVISGTGELFF. The chain carries TRBV2 and TRBJ2-2; D is unresolved. The CDR3 loop spans 14 amino acids. Germline V lookup: CDR1 SNHLY, CDR2 FYNNEI. The ends were cut back, 9 bases at V and 5 bases at J, with 16 bases in the middle.

This sequence joins TRBV6-1 and TRBJ1-5, with 10 bases aligning to TRBD1. This CDR3 has 15 amino acids. V lost 3 bases to trimming and J lost 7 bases; unmatched junction nucleotides: 6. Germline loops: CDR1 MNHNS, CDR2 SASEGT. Here the CDR3 reads CASSETGQGKQPQHF. The CDR3 nucleotides read TGTGCCAGCAGTGAGACGGGACAGGGGAAGCAGCCCCAGCATTTT.

This clonotype has more than one count but fewer than ten. The chain joins TRBV3-1 to TRBJ1-2; D is uncertain. Germline CDR1 reads LGHDT; CDR2 reads YNNKEL (reference sequence). V lost 3 bases and J 4 bases, leaving 15 bases between the germline ends. This CDR3 is built from 15 residues. CDR3 protein: CASSQDLLWAYGYTF. The CDR3 coding sequence is TGTGCCAGCAGCCAGGACCTACTTTGGGCCTATGGCTACACCTTC.

This clonotype was detected only a few times. The chain uses TRBV6-5 and TRBJ1-2, with D unresolved. This CDR3 is built from 16 residues. V was pared by 1 base and J by 2 bases, with 14 bases between. CDR1 is MNHEY, CDR2 SVGAGI, per germline. The CDR3 DNA sequence: TGTGCCAGCAGTTACTATCTGGGGAGTCGAAACTATGGCTACACCTTC. This sequence encodes CASSYYLGSRNYGYTF.

This clonotype was observed a few times. The rearrangement links TRBV7-2 to TRBJ2-2, with D hard to call. CDR3 length: 17 residues. The V end was cut by 1 base, the J end by 4 bases, with 16 bases between. Germline-derived CDR1 and CDR2 are SGHTA and FQGNSA. DNA of the CDR3: TGTGCCAGCAGCTTAGGGAGCCCTCGCTCGGGCACCGGGGAGCTGTTTTTT. Protein: CASSLGSPRSGTGELFF.

This clonotype was recorded at least ten times. The chain carries TRBV6-5 and TRBJ2-6, with TRBD1 matching over 7 bases. This CDR3 region has 16 residues. J was trimmed by 2 bases and V by 1 base; bases with no gene match: 2. Germline V CDR1 and CDR2: MNHEY, SVGAGI. The CDR3 region has the DNA TGTGCCAGCAGTTACTACAGGGGCACTGGGGCCAACGTCCTGACTTTC. Translation: CASSYYRGTGANVLTF.

This clonotype has more than one count but fewer than ten. J is TRBJ2-3 and V is TRBV7-8; D is unresolved. The CDR3 has 14 amino acids. Germline V gene sequence: CDR1 SGHVS, CDR2 FQNEAQ. V was shortened by 6 bases and J by 1 base, with 11 bases between the two germline ends. CDR3 protein: CASRGFQGTDTQYF. CDR3 DNA sequence: TGTGCCAGCAGGGGATTTCAGGGCACAGATACGCAGTATTTT. Full variable domain (missing parts from reference TRBV7-8 and TRBJ2-3): GAGVSQSPRYKVAKRGQDVALRCDPISGHVSLFWYQQALGQGPEFLTYFQNEAQLDKSGLPSDRFFAERPEGSVSTLKIQRTQQEDSAVYLCASRGFQGTDTQYFGPGTRLTVL.

The genes are TRBV12-3 or TRBV12-4 and TRBJ1-2, with 8 bases matching TRBD1. The V segment lost 6 bases and the J segment 2 bases; nucleotides outside the gene matches: 8. This CDR3 contains 15 residues. CDR3 loop: CASSFGQGKNYGYTF. The CDR3 bases are TGTGCCAGCAGCTTCGGACAGGGAAAAAACTATGGCTACACCTTC.

This sequence joins TRBV2 and TRBJ2-1; D gene unclear. There are 12 residues in the CDR3. CDR1 and CDR2 from the germline V gene are SNHLY and FYNNEI. V was shortened by 8 bases and J by 4 bases, with 9 bases between the two germline ends. The CDR3 here is CASSAEYNEQFF. CDR3 DNA sequence: TGTGCCAGCTCGGCCGAATACAATGAGCAGTTCTTC.

This chain connects TRBV7-2 to TRBJ1-3; D unclear. Between the trimmed V and J ends, which lost 2 bases and 4 bases, there was a span of 6 bases. Germline V gene sequence: CDR1 SGHTA, CDR2 FQGNSA. The CDR3 runs 13 residues. In nucleotides, the CDR3 is TGTGCCAGCAGCTTAACCGAGGGAAACACCATATATTTT. It translates to CASSLTEGNTIYF. Full variable domain (outside the CDR3, taken from reference TRBV7-2 and TRBJ1-3): GAGVSQSPSNKVTEKGKDVELRCDPISGHTALYWYRQSLGQGLEFLIYFQGNSAPDKSGLPSDRFSAERTGGSVSTLTIQRTQQEDSAVYLCASSLTEGNTIYFGEGSWLTVV.

V gene TRBV2 combines with J gene TRBJ2-4, with D perhaps TRBD2 (6 bases). The CDR3 totals 14 residues. Trimming cost V 4 bases and J 6 bases, with 13 bases left between them. Per the germline V gene, CDR1 is SNHLY and CDR2 is FYNNEI. The CDR3 nucleotides read TGTGCCAGCAGTGGTGGAGGGCTAGGAAACATTCAGTACTTC. Translating gives CASSGGGLGNIQYF.

This clonotype was picked up many times. The rearrangement joins TRBV28 to TRBJ2-6; maybe TRBD1 (5 bases). The CDR3 has 12 residues. Germline CDR1 reads MDHEN; CDR2 reads SYDVKM. The V end lost 10 bases, the J end lost 4 bases, and 8 bases lay between the germline ends. The CDR3 loop is CATQGGANVLTF. Written as DNA, the CDR3 is TGTGCCACCCAGGGAGGGGCCAACGTCCTGACTTTC.

The rearrangement uses TRBV7-2 and TRBJ2-7; D gene uncertain. CDR1 SGHTA and CDR2 FQGNSA come from the germline V gene. V was pared by 1 base and J by 0 bases, with 7 bases between. CDR3 size: 14 residues. The CDR3 coding sequence is TGTGCCAGCAGCTTAGGTCTCCACTCCTACGAGCAGTACTTC. It codes for CASSLGLHSYEQYF.

This clonotype was recorded at least ten times. The chain is built from TRBV30 and TRBJ2-3; no firm D call. V was cut by 1 base and J by 5 bases, with 4 bases left in between. CDR3 length: 11 amino acids. In germline, CDR1 is GTSNPN, CDR2 SVGIG (reference sequence). The CDR3 region is CAWSEGDTQYF. The CDR3 nucleotides read TGTGCCTGGAGTGAGGGAGATACGCAGTATTTT.

This clonotype was seen repeatedly, ten times or more. The chain has TRBV18 and TRBJ1-5, with TRBD1 identical over 7 bases. V was pared by 2 bases and J by 6 bases, with 10 bases of the junction left unmatched. The germline CDR1 and CDR2 sequences are KGHSH and LQKENI. CDR3 size: 16 residues. This CDR3 reads CASSPWDSALGQPQHF. The DNA for the CDR3 is TGTGCCAGCTCACCATGGGACAGTGCCTTGGGTCAGCCCCAGCATTTT.

This clonotype was seen repeatedly, ten times or more. The chain recombines TRBV7-6 with TRBJ1-5, with TRBD1 as a possible D gene (5 bases). Trimming stripped 5 bases from V and 3 bases from J, with 14 bases between. The CDR3 is made up of 15 amino acids. From germline, CDR1 is SGHVS and CDR2 FNYEAQ. CDR3 DNA: TGTGCCAGCAGCCAACAATCGGGGCTCAATCAGCCCCAGCATTTT. It codes for CASSQQSGLNQPQHF.

The sample holds a few counts of this clonotype. The CDR3 DNA follows: TGTGCCAGCAGTTTAGCGGGGGGGAACTACAATGAGCAGTTCTTC. Translated, it gives CASSLAGGNYNEQFF. The chain recombines TRBV28 with TRBJ2-1, with 9 bases aligning to TRBD2. There are 15 residues in the CDR3. V lost 2 bases and J lost 3; bases outside the gene matches: 2. CDR1 and CDR2 (germline): MDHEN, SYDVKM.